This T cell receptor (beta chain) was sequenced in a study of T cells expressing NK-cell markers. Study-wide background: Sorted CD3+CD56+NKG2C+, CD3+CD56+NKG2C- and CD3+CD56-NKG2C+ T-cell subsets were beta-chain profiled. Study conclusions and caveats: The CD3+CD56-NKG2C+ fraction of several donors was also led by these clonotypes. The share of CD8+ T cells held by dominant NKG2C+ clonotypes was about 1.0-7.5% in several donors.

For TCR beta, cDNA was produced by 5'RACE template switching with UMIs. TCRdb derives one entry per CDR3 protein from the 5' RACE reads, leaving out DNA. The sample spans a few hundred thousand distinct CDR3 sequences; the ten largest clones claim about 1.5%. The germline V gene encodes CDR1 SQVTM and CDR2 ANQGSEA. This CDR3 is built from 14 residues. On this clonotype itself: Its antigen is unknown.

This chain connects TRBV29-1 to TRBJ1-5; absent DNA, TCRdb's TRBD1 call cannot be checked. Sequencing was done on a sample of blood T cells: a sorted CD56 or NKG2C T cell subset, CD4+ or CD8+ T cells, or bulk PBMC T cells (not recorded which). This clonotype was sampled from a woman aged 45-65 years in good health. This CDR3 is CSVGGDLSNQPQHF.